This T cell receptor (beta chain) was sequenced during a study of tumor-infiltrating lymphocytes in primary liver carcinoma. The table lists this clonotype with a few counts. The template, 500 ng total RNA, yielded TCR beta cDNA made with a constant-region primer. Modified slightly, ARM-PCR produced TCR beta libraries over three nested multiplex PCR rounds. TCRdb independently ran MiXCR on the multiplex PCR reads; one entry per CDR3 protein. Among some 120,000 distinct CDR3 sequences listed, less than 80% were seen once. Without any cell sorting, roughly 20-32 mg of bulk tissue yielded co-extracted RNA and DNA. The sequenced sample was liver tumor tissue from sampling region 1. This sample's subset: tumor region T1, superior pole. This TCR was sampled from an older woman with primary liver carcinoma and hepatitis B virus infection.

CDR3: CASIQRRGRRTDEKLFF. DNA of the CDR3: TGTGCCAGCATTCAACGCAGGGGGCGCAGAACGGATGAAAAACTGTTTTTT. The gene calls are TRBV28 and TRBJ1-4; 8 positions match TRBD1. Germline CDR1 MDHEN, CDR2 SYDVKM. The junction had 16 bases not matched to a gene; V was cut back by 7 bases and J by 6 bases. This CDR3 spans 17 amino acids.